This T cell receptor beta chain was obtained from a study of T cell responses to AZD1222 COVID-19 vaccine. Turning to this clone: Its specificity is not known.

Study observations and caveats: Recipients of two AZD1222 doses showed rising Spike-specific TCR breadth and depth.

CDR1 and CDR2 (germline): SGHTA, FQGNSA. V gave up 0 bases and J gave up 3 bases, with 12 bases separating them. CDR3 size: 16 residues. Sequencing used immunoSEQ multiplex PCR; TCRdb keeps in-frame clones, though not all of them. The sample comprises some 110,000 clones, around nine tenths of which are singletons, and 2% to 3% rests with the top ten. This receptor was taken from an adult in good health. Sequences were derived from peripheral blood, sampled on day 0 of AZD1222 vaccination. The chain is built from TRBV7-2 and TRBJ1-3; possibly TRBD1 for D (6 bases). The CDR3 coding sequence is TGTGCCAGCAGCTTAGCCGGACAGACTATTGGAAACACCATATATTTT. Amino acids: CASSLAGQTIGNTIYF. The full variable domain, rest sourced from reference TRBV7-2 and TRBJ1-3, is GAGVSQSPSNKVTEKGKDVELRCDPISGHTALYWYRQSLGQGLEFLIYFQGNSAPDKSGLPSDRFSAERTGGSVSTLTIQRTQQEDSAVYLCASSLAGQTIGNTIYFGEGSWLTVV.